This TCR beta chain was recovered during a study of T cells in Graves' hyperthyroidism and ophthalmopathy. Study conclusions and caveats: The model foresaw ophthalmopathy a median roughly 6 months prior to onset.

As concerns this clonotype: Its matching antigen is unknown.

The authors took PBMCs from 10 ml fresh peripheral blood. The investigators amplified TCR beta CDR3 regions from RNA transcripts. The TCR CDR3 was amplified in a first-round RT-PCR using the HTBI primer set. From the multiplex PCR reads, TCRdb called clonotypes with MiXCR, one entry per CDR3 protein. Of 490,000 or so distinct CDR3 sequences in the sample, about 20% were seen once. Germline CDR1 reads KGHSH; CDR2 reads LQKENI. The CDR3 covers 13 residues. V shed 4 bases and J shed 4 bases, with 10 bases lying between them. Sequencing was performed on blood. The receptor's source is a woman between 65 and 79 years old with Graves' ophthalmopathy. This chain links TRBV18 with TRBJ1-1; D is unclear. CDR3 nucleotide sequence: TGTGCCAGCTCACGAGAGGTTTCCACTGAAGCTTTCTTT. This codes for CASSREVSTEAFF.